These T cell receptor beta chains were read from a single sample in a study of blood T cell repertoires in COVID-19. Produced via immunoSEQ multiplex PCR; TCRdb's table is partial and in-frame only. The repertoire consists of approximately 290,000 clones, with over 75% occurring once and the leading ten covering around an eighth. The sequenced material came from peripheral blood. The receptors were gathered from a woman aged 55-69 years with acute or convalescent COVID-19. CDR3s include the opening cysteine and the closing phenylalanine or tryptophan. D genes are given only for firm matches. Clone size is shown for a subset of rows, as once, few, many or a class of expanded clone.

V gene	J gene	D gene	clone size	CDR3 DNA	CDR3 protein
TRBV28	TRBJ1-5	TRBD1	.	TGTGCCAGCAGTTTATGGTCGGGCAGGGGGATCGATCAGCCCCAGCATTTT	CASSLWSGRGIDQPQHF
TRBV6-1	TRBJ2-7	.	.	TGTGCCAGCAGTGACAGGGGACGGGGTAACTCCTACGAGCAGTACTTC	CASSDRGRGNSYEQYF
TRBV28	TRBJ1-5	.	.	TGTGCCAGCAGTGTTACCCAGGCTCGGACAGCTTATAGCAATCAGCCCCAGCATTTT	CASSVTQARTAYSNQPQHF
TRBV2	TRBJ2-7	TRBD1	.	TGTGCCAGCAGTGACCGCCGGACAGGGGGGGCGGGCGAGCAGTACTTC	CASSDRRTGGAGEQYF
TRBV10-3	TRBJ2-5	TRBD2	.	TGTGCCATCAGTGAGTTTTTGCGGGAGGCCAAAGAGACCCAGTACTTC	CAISEFLREAKETQYF
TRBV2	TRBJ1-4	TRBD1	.	TGTGCCAGCAGGGACAGGGACCGTGAAAAACTGTTTTTT	CASRDRDREKLFF
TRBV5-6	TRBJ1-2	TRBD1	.	TGTGCCAGCAGCTTGGTGGGGACAGGGCAGGAGTATGGCTACACCTTC	CASSLVGTGQEYGYTF
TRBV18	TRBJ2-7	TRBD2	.	TGTGCCAGCTCACCTCTAGCGGATAGCTCCTACGAGCAGTACTTC	CASSPLADSSYEQYF
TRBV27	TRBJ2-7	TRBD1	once	TGTGCCAGCAGTTCGCTCACAGGGGGCGAGCAGTACTTC	CASSSLTGGEQYF
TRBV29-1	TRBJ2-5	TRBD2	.	TGCAGCGTTCAGCGGGGACTAGCGGGTGAGACCCAGTACTTC	CSVQRGLAGETQYF
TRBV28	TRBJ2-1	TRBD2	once	TGTGCCAGCAAAGTAAGGACTAGCGGAAAACCCTCCTACAATGAGCAGTTCTTC	CASKVRTSGKPSYNEQFF